A selection of T cell receptor beta chains follows, all from one sample in a study of blood T cells in healthy people across ages. TCRdb re-called the 5' RACE reads with MiXCR, one entry per CDR3 protein. The repertoire has around 700,000 distinct CDR3 sequences, around 25% of them found once; the top ten carry 9.4%. These data are also associated with another study on T cells of mothers and their children.

Sequencing used blood. These receptors came from a boy aged 5-17 years in good health. The CDR3 runs from the conserved cysteine through the conserved F or W. The D gene is left open where the match is weak. A clone size is listed for some rows: how often the clone was seen (once, few, many), or a class if it is expanded.

size,V,D,J,DNA,CDR3
-,TRBV4-3,-,TRBJ1-6,TGCGCCAGCAGCCAAGGGGCCGGCACAGAGGTGGATTCACCCCTCCACTTT,CASSQGAGTEVDSPLHF
-,TRBV2,-,TRBJ1-4,TGTGCCAGCAGTGAAGCGCCAGTCGTGGATGAAAAACTGTTTTTT,CASSEAPVVDEKLFF
few,TRBV10-3,-,TRBJ1-2,TGTGCCATCATGGACAGTTCTAACTATGGCTACACCTTC,CAIMDSSNYGYTF
-,TRBV29-1,TRBD2,TRBJ2-5,TGCAGCGGCCTCGGGGGAGGGCTGGAGACCCAGTACTTC,CSGLGGGLETQYF
few,TRBV6-6,-,TRBJ2-1,TGTGCCAGCAGTTTCGAGCGGCGCATGGAGCAGTTCTTC,CASSFERRMEQFF
few,TRBV20-1,-,TRBJ1-6,TGCAGTGCTACTCCGCCCCTCGGAGCGGATTCACCCCTCCACTTT,CSATPPLGADSPLHF
few,TRBV20-1,TRBD2,TRBJ2-1,TGCAGTGCTAGTGGGGAGCTAGCGGGAGATCGCCTGAGGACCTACAATGAGCAGTTCTTC,CSASGELAGDRLRTYNEQFF
-,TRBV9,-,TRBJ2-5,TGTGCCAGCAGCGGACGACGTGCCCAAGAGACCCAGTACTTC,CASSGRRAQETQYF
-,TRBV15,TRBD1,TRBJ2-5,TGTGCCACCAGCAGGCCCGGACAGGGAAGGATCCAGTACTTC,CATSRPGQGRIQYF
few,TRBV6-5,-,TRBJ1-1,TGTGCCAGCAGTTACTCGAATCTAGCCACTGAAGCTTTCTTT,CASSYSNLATEAFF
-,TRBV3-1,-,TRBJ2-2,TGTGCCAGCAGCCAACTGGGACAAAACACCGGGGAGCTGTTTTTT,CASSQLGQNTGELFF
few,TRBV27,-,TRBJ1-2,TGTGCCAGCAGTCCCGTGACAGGAGAGGCGCTCTACACCTTC,CASSPVTGEALYTF
-,TRBV5-4,TRBD2,TRBJ2-7,TGTGCCAGCAGCTTGGGACTAGCGGGGGCTTCCTACGAGCAGTACTTC,CASSLGLAGASYEQYF
few,TRBV10-3,TRBD1,TRBJ2-7,TGTGCCATCAGGGGGACAGGGGATGGGTACGAGCAGTACTTC,CAIRGTGDGYEQYF